The rows below give T cell receptor beta chains drawn from one sample of a study of glioma-infiltrating T cells after dendritic cell vaccination. The repertoire was sequenced with immunoSEQ multiplex PCR; TCRdb's copy has only in-frame clones and lacks some. The repertoire holds 60,000 or so clones, with roughly nine tenths as singletons. Sequencing used blood, obtained after dendritic cell vaccination. These receptors all come from a human donor with glioblastoma. CDR3s include the opening cysteine and the closing phenylalanine or tryptophan. A D gene is named only where the DNA matches it firmly. Clone size is stated in some rows and not others, as once, few, many or a class when expanded.

d_gene	j_gene	v_gene	len	abundance	CDR3aa	CDR3nt
TRBD1	TRBJ2-7	TRBV6-5	15	NA	CASSYTRDRTYEQYF	TGTGCCAGCAGTTACACAAGGGACAGGACCTACGAGCAGTACTTC
NA	TRBJ2-7	TRBV6-5	13	NA	CASSYGQSYEQYF	TGTGCCAGCAGTTACGGGCAGAGCTACGAGCAGTACTTC
TRBD1	TRBJ1-4	TRBV19	15	NA	CASSTQGATNEKLFF	TGTGCCAGTAGTACCCAGGGGGCAACTAATGAAAAACTGTTTTTT
TRBD1	TRBJ1-4	TRBV6-5	14	NA	CASSPDRGNEKLFF	TGTGCCAGCAGCCCGGACAGGGGGAATGAAAAACTGTTTTTT
NA	TRBJ2-3	TRBV27	16	once	CASRPSRGSSTDTQYF	TGTGCCAGCAGACCCTCCCGGGGATCTAGCACAGATACGCAGTATTTT
TRBD1	TRBJ2-2	TRBV5-1	14	NA	CASSTTGGTGELFF	TGCGCCAGCAGCACTACAGGGGGCACCGGGGAGCTGTTTTTT
NA	TRBJ2-5	TRBV7-2	14	NA	CASSLRGYQETQYF	TGTGCCAGCAGCTTGCGCGGTTACCAAGAGACCCAGTACTTC
NA	TRBJ1-1	TRBV18	13	NA	CASSEGGNTEAFF	TGTGCCAGCTCAGAAGGGGGGAACACTGAAGCTTTCTTT
NA	TRBJ1-2	TRBV7-2	12	NA	CASSTEAGGYTF	TGTGCCAGCAGCACTGAGGCCGGGGGCTACACCTTC
TRBD1	TRBJ1-1	TRBV6-1	13	NA	CASLTGFNTEAFF	TGTGCCAGCCTGACAGGGTTCAACACTGAAGCTTTCTTT
TRBD2	TRBJ2-1	TRBV29-1	15	NA	CSVAFFAGVGNEQFF	TGCAGCGTAGCCTTCTTCGCGGGGGTAGGGAATGAGCAGTTCTTC
NA	TRBJ1-5	TRBV6-1	14	NA	CASSVSGRNQPQHF	TGTGCCAGCAGTGTTTCAGGGCGCAATCAGCCCCAGCATTTT
NA	TRBJ1-2	TRBV10-2	12	NA	CASRDGLYGYTF	TGCGCCAGCCGCGACGGACTCTATGGCTACACCTTC
NA	TRBJ1-1	TRBV9	13	once	CASSVGLAAEAFF	TGTGCCAGCAGCGTAGGTCTGGCGGCTGAAGCTTTCTTT
NA	TRBJ2-5	TRBV9	15	NA	CASSVGWGDRETQYF	TGTGCCAGCAGCGTAGGATGGGGGGATCGGGAGACCCAGTACTTC
TRBD1	TRBJ1-1	TRBV18	19	NA	CASSPRSSTGKMRGTEAFF	TGTGCCAGCTCACCACGGTCCTCGACAGGGAAAATGCGAGGCACTGAAGCTTTCTTT
TRBD1	TRBJ1-5	TRBV10-1	15	NA	CASSLTGALNQPQHF	TGCGCCAGCAGTCTGACAGGGGCTCTCAATCAGCCCCAGCATTTT
NA	TRBJ1-2	TRBV30	13	NA	CAWTTLHDYGYTF	TGTGCCTGGACTACCCTGCACGACTATGGCTACACCTTC
NA	TRBJ1-4	TRBV19	15	NA	CASSIDLGLREKLFF	TGTGCCAGTAGTATAGATCTTGGACTCCGAGAAAAACTGTTTTTT
TRBD2	TRBJ2-1	TRBV5-8	17	NA	CASSLEPTSGGSNEQFF	TGTGCCAGCAGCTTGGAACCGACTAGCGGGGGCAGCAATGAGCAGTTCTTC
NA	TRBJ1-1	TRBV7-2	15	NA	CASSRGSDYNTEAFF	TGTGCCAGCAGCCGCGGGTCGGATTATAACACTGAAGCTTTCTTT
NA	TRBJ2-3	TRBV21-1	15	NA	CASSLRDRDPDTQYF	TGTGCCAGCAGCCTCCGGGACAGGGACCCAGATACGCAGTATTTT
NA	TRBJ1-5	TRBV11-2	13	NA	CASSPQRDQPQHF	TGTGCCAGCAGCCCGCAGAGGGATCAGCCCCAGCATTTT
TRBD1	TRBJ2-3	TRBV4-3	16	NA	CASSQDGTGRADTQYF	TGCGCCAGCAGCCAAGATGGGACAGGGCGTGCCGATACGCAGTATTTT
NA	TRBJ1-1	TRBV19	13	few	CASYGGMNTEAFF	TGTGCCAGTTACGGAGGGATGAACACTGAAGCTTTCTTT
NA	TRBJ1-2	TRBV29-1	15	NA	CSVDPTGGLNYGYTF	TGCAGCGTTGATCCGACAGGCGGTTTGAACTATGGCTACACCTTC
NA	TRBJ2-3	TRBV5-1	15	few	CASSNPKGYTDTQYF	TGCGCCAGCAGCAACCCCAAGGGGTACACAGATACGCAGTATTTT
NA	TRBJ2-3	TRBV7-3	13	NA	CASSSSGRDTQYF	TGTGCCAGCAGCTCCTCGGGGAGGGATACGCAGTATTTT
TRBD2	TRBJ2-7	TRBV5-6	15	NA	CASRFTSGTSYEQYF	TGTGCCAGCAGGTTTACTAGCGGAACTTCCTACGAGCAGTACTTC
NA	TRBJ2-7	TRBV7-2	15	NA	CASSLGVASSYEQYF	TGTGCCAGCAGCTTAGGAGTCGCCTCCTCCTACGAGCAGTACTTC
NA	TRBJ2-3	TRBV5-1	13	once	CASSLAGEDTQYF	TGCGCCAGCAGCTTGGCAGGGGAGGATACGCAGTATTTT
TRBD1	TRBJ1-5	TRBV19	18	NA	CASRALGQGVNSNQPQHF	TGTGCCAGTAGGGCGTTGGGACAGGGGGTTAATAGCAATCAGCCCCAGCATTTT
NA	TRBJ2-7	TRBV2	19	few	CASSEATQGLAFGTYEQYF	TGTGCCAGCAGTGAAGCCACCCAGGGCTTGGCTTTCGGTACGTACGAGCAGTACTTC
TRBD1	TRBJ2-7	TRBV7-9	15	NA	CASSLGGQPTGEQYF	TGTGCCAGCAGCTTAGGGGGACAGCCTACCGGGGAGCAGTACTTC
NA	TRBJ1-5	TRBV15	12	NA	CATSTNYQPQHF	TGTGCCACCAGCACGAACTATCAGCCCCAGCATTTT
NA	TRBJ2-2	TRBV5-1	16	NA	CASSLGQLPNTGELFF	TGCGCCAGCAGCTTGGGTCAACTACCGAACACCGGGGAGCTGTTTTTT
NA	TRBJ1-1	TRBV10-3	12	NA	CAIREGGTEAFF	TGTGCCATCAGAGAGGGAGGGACTGAAGCTTTCTTT
NA	TRBJ2-2	TRBV7-6	13	NA	CASSPGGGKELFF	TGTGCCAGCAGCCCCGGTGGGGGGAAGGAGCTGTTTTTT
NA	TRBJ2-5	TRBV4-1	14	NA	CASSSDRSRETQYF	TGCGCCAGCAGCTCAGACAGAAGTCGGGAGACCCAGTACTTC
NA	TRBJ1-2	TRBV18	20	NA	CASSPPTLGLRDGANYGYTF	TGTGCCAGCTCACCACCAACTTTGGGACTTAGGGACGGAGCTAACTATGGCTACACCTTC
NA	TRBJ1-2	TRBV9	14	NA	CASSVARGTNGYTF	TGTGCCAGCAGCGTAGCTAGGGGGACGAATGGCTACACCTTC
TRBD1	TRBJ1-1	TRBV19	16	NA	CASSTSLQGASTEAFF	TGTGCCAGTAGTACTTCACTCCAGGGGGCCTCCACTGAAGCTTTCTTT
TRBD1	TRBJ2-3	TRBV19	16	NA	CASSIVGTGVTDTQYF	TGTGCCAGTAGTATAGTCGGGACAGGGGTCACAGATACGCAGTATTTT
NA	TRBJ2-1	TRBV20-1	11	NA	CSAPKEAEQFF	TGCAGTGCCCCCAAGGAGGCTGAGCAGTTCTTC
NA	TRBJ1-4	TRBV19	12	NA	CASRRSGGKLFF	TGTGCCAGTAGGCGGAGCGGGGGGAAACTGTTTTTT
NA	TRBJ2-7	TRBV21-1	16	NA	CASSNGSGQGPYEQYF	TGTGCCAGCAGCAACGGCTCGGGACAGGGTCCCTACGAGCAGTACTTC